This T cell receptor beta chain came from a study of control samples from healthy donors and cancer patients. Trimming took off 4 bases at V and 3 bases at J, with 14 bases between the two ends. From germline, CDR1 is SGHAT and CDR2 FQNNGV. The CDR3 extends over 15 amino acids. Sequencing was performed with immunoSEQ multiplex PCR; in TCRdb, only in-frame clones are kept and a portion is missing. The sample comprises about 110,000 clones, about 80% of which are singletons, and about 5.9% rests with the top ten. Sequencing was carried out using blood. The chain is built from TRBV11-2 and TRBJ2-3; possibly TRBD1 for D (5 bases). The sequence derives from a man younger than 35 in good health. The CDR3 bases are TGTGCCAGCAGCTCGCAGGGTATAAGGACAGATACGCAGTATTTT. Its translation: CASSSQGIRTDTQYF.